The T cell receptor beta chain under discussion was sequenced for a study of blood T cells in healthy people across ages. A second roughly 6 to 12 cycle PCR used barcoded and J-beta primers. TCRdb reprocessed the 5' RACE reads via MiXCR and lists one record per CDR3 protein. The sample holds approximately 1,100,000 distinct CDR3 sequences; under 55% are singletons and the top ten take about 20%. Trimming pared 0 bases from V and 8 bases from J, leaving 10 bases between. The CDR3 is made up of 13 amino acids. Germline V gene data show CDR1 as SGDLS and CDR2 as YYNGEE. This chain connects TRBV9 to TRBJ2-3; no clear D gene. Sequenced: blood. This TCR derives from a woman in her sixties or seventies in good health. CDR3 nucleotides: TGTGCCAGCAGCGTAGGGCCGGCTGGTACGCAGTATTTT. Protein product: CASSVGPAGTQYF. The variable domain in full, with the rest retrieved from reference TRBV9 and TRBJ2-3, is DSGVTQTPKHLITATGQRVTLRCSPRSGDLSVYWYQQSLDQGLQFLIQYYNGEERAKGNILERFSAQQFPDLHSELNLSSLELGDSALYFCASSVGPAGTQYFGPGTRLTVL.